The 28 T cell receptor beta chains presented below share a single source sample, sequenced in a study of regulatory T cells in long-lasting Graves disease. Time point here: persistent/refractory GD, antithyroid drugs over 5 years with positive TRAb. PBMC RNA was the source of the TCR library. Arm-PCR of CDR3 regions and iRepertoire HTBI primers were used to build TCR beta libraries. TCRdb called the multiplex PCR reads again in MiXCR, with one record for every CDR3 protein. This sample has 350,000 to 450,000 distinct CDR3 sequences; roughly a fifth occur once, and the top ten carry approximately 15%. The source was peripheral blood mononuclear cells (PBMCs), collected when the disease was refractory, from a patient treated with antithyroid drugs. The receptors originated from a female donor with Graves disease.

Only a few counts were recorded for this clonotype. The chain combines TRBV12-3 or TRBV12-4 with TRBJ1-1; D unclear. Between the trimmed V and J ends, which lost 6 bases and 3 bases, there was a span of 14 bases. The CDR3 contains 14 residues. The CDR3 loop is CASSPHSGDTEAFF. CDR3 nucleotide sequence: TGTGCCAGCAGCCCCCATTCTGGGGACACTGAAGCTTTCTTT.

This chain uses TRBV7-9 with TRBJ2-3, with TRBD2 matching over 8 bases. Germline CDR1 reads SEHNR; CDR2 reads FQNEAQ (reference sequence). The length of the CDR3 is 15 residues. V shed 5 bases and J 5 bases; nucleotides not matched to a gene: 9. The CDR3 sequence is CASSPMTSDVDTQYF. Here the CDR3 DNA reads TGTGCCAGCAGCCCGATGACTAGCGACGTAGATACGCAGTATTTT.

This clonotype was observed a handful of times. J is TRBJ2-2 and V is TRBV20-1, with TRBD2 matching over 7 bases. V trimming: 2 bases; J trimming: 5 bases; junction bases outside the gene matches: 5. CDR1 is DFQATT, CDR2 SNEGSKA, per germline (reference sequence). The CDR3 totals 14 residues. CDR3 loop: CSARMVGGTGELFF. CDR3 nucleotide sequence: TGCAGTGCTAGAATGGTGGGAGGGACCGGGGAGCTGTTTTTT.

This clonotype was counted ten times or more. The V and J genes are TRBV28 and TRBJ2-7, with 7 bases fitting TRBD2. The CDR3 is 16 residues long. The J segment lost 0 bases and the V segment lost 2 bases, leaving 7 bases of the junction unmatched. Germline V gives CDR1 MDHEN, CDR2 SYDVKM. Written as DNA, the CDR3 is TGTGCCAGCAGTTTAGAAGCTAGCGGTCGCTCCTACGAGCAGTACTTC. Translation: CASSLEASGRSYEQYF. The full variable domain, its missing parts supplied by reference TRBV28 and TRBJ2-7, is DVKVTQSSRYLVKRTGEKVFLECVQDMDHENMFWYRQDPGLGLRLIYFSYDVKMKEKGDIPEGYSVSREKKERFSLILESASTNQTSMYLCASSLEASGRSYEQYFGPGTRLTVT.

This clonotype came up many times. This sequence joins TRBV6-1 and TRBJ1-4, with 8 bases identical to TRBD1. The CDR3 loop spans 13 amino acids. The V gene end was trimmed by 2 bases and the J gene end by 8 bases; junction bases not matched to a gene: 1. Germline assignment: CDR1 MNHNS and CDR2 SASEGT. CDR3 amino acids: CASSETGGEKLFF. The CDR3 DNA follows: TGTGCCAGCAGTGAAACAGGGGGAGAAAAACTGTTTTTT.

This chain joins TRBV20-1 and TRBJ1-1; D gene unclear. The CDR3 contains 12 residues. V dropped 0 bases and J dropped 1 base, with 3 bases sitting between them. The germline CDR1 and CDR2 sequences are DFQATT and SNEGSKA (reference sequence). The CDR3 DNA reads as TGCAGTGCTAGAGACCGGAACACTGAAGCTTTCTTT. It codes for CSARDRNTEAFF.

In its sample, this clonotype was seen many times. The rearrangement joins TRBV25-1 to TRBJ2-5; D is uncertain. The germline V and J ends were trimmed by 4 bases and 5 bases, with 11 bases remaining between them. The CDR3 has 13 residues. Germline CDR1 and CDR2: MGHDK and SYGVNS. The CDR3 nucleotides read TGTGCCAGCAGTGTGGCTTTCAAGGAGACCCAGTACTTC. Translated: CASSVAFKETQYF.

The gene calls are TRBV2 and TRBJ2-3, with D possibly TRBD1 on 6 matching bases. V was clipped by 9 bases and J by 0 bases, with 10 bases between them. Germline values: CDR1 SNHLY, CDR2 FYNNEI. CDR3 length equals 13 residues. The CDR3 sequence is CARKQGSTDTQYF. The CDR3 DNA reads TGTGCCAGAAAACAGGGAAGCACAGATACGCAGTATTTT. Complete variable domain (other parts from reference TRBV2 and TRBJ2-3): EPEVTQTPSHQVTQMGQEVILRCVPISNHLYFYWYRQILGQKVEFLVSFYNNEISEKSEIFDDQFSVERPDGSNFTLKIRSTKLEDSAMYFCARKQGSTDTQYFGPGTRLTVL.

This clonotype was detected many times. The chain recombines TRBV27 with TRBJ2-7; D is tentatively TRBD1 or TRBD2 (5 bases each). The germline V gene has CDR1 MNHEY and CDR2 SMNVEV (reference sequence). Trimming removed 2 bases from V and 5 bases from J, with 16 bases in between. The CDR3 is 15 residues long. This chain's CDR3 is CASSLLTVGMHEQYF. CDR3 DNA: TGTGCCAGCAGTTTACTGACAGTCGGGATGCACGAGCAGTACTTC.

This clonotype was counted ten times or more. CDR3 in DNA: TGTGCCAGCAGCTTAGACGTAAGGACCGGCTACACCTTC. Amino acids: CASSLDVRTGYTF. The chain uses TRBV7-2 and TRBJ1-2; D call uncertain. The CDR3 runs to 13 residues. Germline CDR1 reads SGHTA; CDR2 reads FQGNSA. V was shortened by 1 base and J by 8 bases, with 11 bases between the two germline ends.

There are many counts of this clonotype. Given the absence of the conserved phenylalanine or tryptophan at the CDR3 end, a read error is likely. The chain links TRBV20-1 to TRBJ2-7; D may be TRBD2 (5 bases). There are 17 residues in the CDR3. Germline-derived CDR1 and CDR2 are DFQATT and SNEGSKA (reference sequence). With 6 bases removed from V and 0 bases from J, the gap between germline ends came to 24 bases. The chain's CDR3 is CSATDFDSVLLSYEQYS. CDR3 bases: TGCAGTGCGACCGACTTTGATAGCGTCCTCCTCTCCTACGAGCAGTACTCC.

There are many counts of this clonotype. The gene calls are TRBV20-1 and TRBJ2-7; 8 bases align to TRBD2. V trimming: 6 bases; J trimming: 0 bases; junction bases outside the gene matches: 10. CDR1 is DFQATT, CDR2 SNEGSKA, per germline (reference sequence). The CDR3 has 15 amino acids. CDR3 DNA: TGCAGTGCCCCTCCGCTAGCGGGCAGCTCCTACGAGCAGTACTTC. It is translated as CSAPPLAGSSYEQYF.

This clonotype occurred many times. CDR3 residues: CASSLFPGGREQYF. The CDR3 nucleotides are TGTGCCAGCAGTTTATTTCCGGGGGGTCGCGAGCAGTACTTC. The chain links TRBV28 to TRBJ2-7; 7 bases align to TRBD2. The CDR3 is made up of 14 amino acids. Germline CDR1 MDHEN, CDR2 SYDVKM. V gave up 1 base and J gave up 6 bases; unmatched junction bases: 6. Looking up the rest from reference TRBV28 and TRBJ2-7 gives the full variable domain: DVKVTQSSRYLVKRTGEKVFLECVQDMDHENMFWYRQDPGLGLRLIYFSYDVKMKEKGDIPEGYSVSREKKERFSLILESASTNQTSMYLCASSLFPGGREQYFGPGTRLTVT.

This clonotype was seen repeatedly, ten times or more. Relative to the germline gene, one junction end is altered; a read error may explain this. The chain combines TRBV6-2 or TRBV6-3 with TRBJ1-1, with D possibly TRBD1 on 6 matching bases. This CDR3 region has 14 residues. CDR1 MNHEY and CDR2 SVGEGT come from the germline V gene. This CDR3 reads CASSIGGLNTETFF. The CDR3 DNA reads as TGTGCCAGCAGTATCGGGGGGCTGAACACTGAAACTTTCTTT.

In its sample, this clonotype was seen many times. J is TRBJ2-7 and V is TRBV5-6; D perhaps matches TRBD2 (6 bases). The ends were cut back, 8 bases at V and 1 base at J, with 16 bases in the middle. CDR1 and CDR2 from the germline V gene are SGHDT and YYEEEE. The CDR3 has 14 amino acids. This CDR3 reads CASLSRGKSYEQYF. In nucleotides, the CDR3 is TGTGCCAGTCTCTCTCGCGGGAAGTCCTACGAGCAGTACTTC.

In the case of this clonotype: Possible read error: a much larger clone is one base away. The chain has TRBV2 and TRBJ2-5; D perhaps matches TRBD1 (5 bases). V lost 7 bases and J 1 base, leaving 16 bases between the germline ends. This CDR3 contains 15 residues. Germline V gene lookup returns CDR1 SNHLY and CDR2 FYNNEI. CDR3 sequence: CASNDLGQGQETQYF. The CDR3 DNA reads TGTGCCAGCAATGATCTCGGGCAGGGCCAAGAGACCCAGTACTTC.

The table lists this clonotype with a few counts. This rearrangement joins TRBV10-3 to TRBJ2-1; a possible D gene is TRBD2 (6 bases). Trimming shortened V by 2 bases and J by 8 bases, and 13 bases separated the two germline ends. This CDR3 comprises 14 residues. The V gene's germline CDR1 is ENHRY and CDR2 SYGVKD. The CDR3, as DNA: TGTGCCATCAGTGAGCCTGGGACTCCCGATGAGCAGTTCTTC. Amino acid sequence: CAISEPGTPDEQFF.

The table lists this clonotype with many counts. V and J are TRBV27 and TRBJ1-1, with D tentatively TRBD1 (5 bases). Trimming left V 2 bases short and J 3 bases short, with 13 bases between. Germline V CDR1 and CDR2: MNHEY, SMNVEV (reference sequence). CDR3 length equals 15 residues. The CDR3 nucleotides read TGTGCCAGCAGTTTAACGGCGGGGGTTGACACTGAAGCTTTCTTT. It is translated as CASSLTAGVDTEAFF.

The J gene is TRBJ2-1, the V gene TRBV20-1; the D is unclear. Germline values: CDR1 DFQATT, CDR2 SNEGSKA (reference sequence). The germline V and J ends were trimmed by 2 bases and 3 bases, with 8 bases remaining between them. This CDR3 is 13 amino acids long. Here the CDR3 DNA reads TGCAGTGCTAGATTGACAATCTACAATGAGCAGTTCTTC. This translates into CSARLTIYNEQFF.

With regard to this clonotype: With a much larger clone just one base away, this may be a read error. This chain joins TRBV11-2 and TRBJ1-6, with a possible D match to TRBD1 (5 bases). Trimming stripped 0 bases from V and 18 bases from J, with 12 bases between. The CDR3 sequence is 12 residues long. Germline CDR1 and CDR2: SGHAT and FQNNGV. The CDR3 bases are TGTGCCAGCAGCTTAGATGGGGCAGGAGCCCACTTT. It is translated as CASSLDGAGAHF.

Only a few counts were recorded for this clonotype. The chain uses TRBV6-1 and TRBJ2-7; D is ambiguous. V dropped 2 bases and J dropped 7 bases, with 9 bases sitting between them. Germline loops: CDR1 MNHNS, CDR2 SASEGT. The length of the CDR3 is 12 residues. The CDR3 coding sequence is TGTGCCAGCAGTGAACCAAATCGGGAGCAGTACTTC. Protein product: CASSEPNREQYF.

The V and J genes are TRBV30 and TRBJ1-2, with D maybe TRBD1 (5 bases). V was trimmed by 0 bases and J by 6 bases, leaving 5 bases between them. The CDR3 extends over 11 amino acids. Germline loops: CDR1 GTSNPN, CDR2 SVGIG (reference sequence). CDR3 nucleotide sequence: TGTGCCTGGAGTGTAGGGGATGGCTACACCTTC. Amino acid sequence: CAWSVGDGYTF.

Many counts were recorded for this clonotype. V is TRBV6-1 and J is TRBJ1-1; D gene unclear. The CDR3 extends over 13 amino acids. V lost 6 bases and J 6 bases, leaving 14 bases between the germline ends. Germline CDR1 is MNHNS and CDR2 is SASEGT. In nucleotides, the CDR3 is TGTGCCAGCAGGCTTAGCTGGGTCGCTGAAGCTTTCTTT. Amino acids: CASRLSWVAEAFF.

This clonotype was seen ten or more times. This chain joins TRBV10-3 and TRBJ1-2; 7 bases line up with TRBD1. CDR1 and CDR2 from the germline V gene are ENHRY and SYGVKD. The CDR3 is 17 amino acids. Trimming cost V 4 bases and J 0 bases; bases outside gene matches: 11. CDR3 residues: CAISARPGQKPNYGYTF. DNA of the CDR3: TGTGCCATCAGTGCTAGACCGGGACAGAAACCTAACTATGGCTACACCTTC.

This clonotype came up a few times. CDR3 protein: CAWSQGVMNTEAFF. CDR3 in DNA: TGTGCCTGGAGTCAGGGGGTAATGAACACTGAAGCTTTCTTT. The chain couples TRBV30 to TRBJ1-1, with 7 bases fitting TRBD1. Per germline, CDR1 GTSNPN and CDR2 SVGIG (reference sequence). The V segment lost 2 bases and the J segment 0 bases; nucleotides outside the gene matches: 3. The CDR3 spans 14 residues.

This clonotype was recorded at least ten times. The chain is built from TRBV10-3 and TRBJ2-2, with D possibly matching TRBD1 (5 bases). V gave up 11 bases and J gave up 2 bases, with 15 bases separating them. The CDR3 contains 14 residues. The germline V gene encodes CDR1 ENHRY and CDR2 SYGVKD. The CDR3 loop reads CASRRDSNTGELFF. The CDR3 region has the DNA TGTGCCTCGCGTAGAGACAGTAACACCGGGGAGCTGTTTTTT.

This clonotype was detected only a few times. The CDR3 DNA reads TGTGCCAGCAGCCAAGATTCTGTGGGACAGGGGAAGGTGTGGCAGTACTTC. Its translation is CASSQDSVGQGKVWQYF. The rearrangement links TRBV14 to TRBJ2-7; 10 bases line up with TRBD1. CDR3 length: 17 residues. J was trimmed by 9 bases and V by 0 bases; bases with no gene match: 14. Germline CDR1 reads SGHDN; CDR2 reads FVKESK.

This clonotype was seen a handful of times. Written as DNA, the CDR3 is TGCGCCAGCAGCCTATCTAGCGGAGGACGCACAGATACGCAGTATTTT. It yields the protein CASSLSSGGRTDTQYF. This chain connects TRBV5-1 to TRBJ2-3; 7 bases align to TRBD2. There are 16 residues in the CDR3. With 4 bases clipped from V and 1 base from J, the junction kept 9 bases outside the gene matches. From germline, CDR1 is SGHRS and CDR2 YFSETQ.